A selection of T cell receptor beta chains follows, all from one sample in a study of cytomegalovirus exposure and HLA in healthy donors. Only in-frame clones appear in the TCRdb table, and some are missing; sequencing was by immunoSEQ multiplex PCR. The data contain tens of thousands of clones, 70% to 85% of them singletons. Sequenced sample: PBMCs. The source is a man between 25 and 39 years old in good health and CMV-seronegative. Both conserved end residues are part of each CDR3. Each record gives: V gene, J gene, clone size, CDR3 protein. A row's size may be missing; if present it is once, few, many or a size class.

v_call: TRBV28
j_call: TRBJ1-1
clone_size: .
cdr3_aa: CASRTGLNTEAFF

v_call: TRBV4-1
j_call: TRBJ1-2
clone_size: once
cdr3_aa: CASSRMGQHNYGYTF

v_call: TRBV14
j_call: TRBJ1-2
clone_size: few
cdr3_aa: CASSLPGTLGYTF

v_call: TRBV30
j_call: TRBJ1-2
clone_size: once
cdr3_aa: CAWGLVDLRDGYTF

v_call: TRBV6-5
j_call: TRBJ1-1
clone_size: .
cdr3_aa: CASSYEKNTEAFF

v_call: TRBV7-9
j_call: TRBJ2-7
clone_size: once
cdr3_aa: CASSLAPTSGHYEQYF

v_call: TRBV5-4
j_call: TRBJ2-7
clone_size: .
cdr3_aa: CASSLVGSDEQYF

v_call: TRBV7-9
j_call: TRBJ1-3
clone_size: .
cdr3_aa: CASSVGQGAGNTIYF

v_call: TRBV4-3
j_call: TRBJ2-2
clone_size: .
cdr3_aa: CASSQVLRGQLTGELFF

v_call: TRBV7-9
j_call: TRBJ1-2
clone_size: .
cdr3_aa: CASSFVGTGGDGYTF

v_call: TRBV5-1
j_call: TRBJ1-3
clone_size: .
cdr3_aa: CASRLGTGAGNTIYF

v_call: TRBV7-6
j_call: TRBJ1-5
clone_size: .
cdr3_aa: CASSSGEDQPQHF

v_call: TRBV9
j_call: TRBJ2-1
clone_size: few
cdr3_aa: CASSVAGGEYNEQFF

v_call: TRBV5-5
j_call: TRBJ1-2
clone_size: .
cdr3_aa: CASSLGGQSNYGYTF

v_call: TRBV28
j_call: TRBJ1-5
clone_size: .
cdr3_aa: CASSFDGRQPQHF

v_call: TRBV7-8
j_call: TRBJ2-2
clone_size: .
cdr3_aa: CASKKDRPTGSNTGELFF

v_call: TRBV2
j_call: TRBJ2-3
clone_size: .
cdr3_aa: CASRPGLLKSTDTQYF

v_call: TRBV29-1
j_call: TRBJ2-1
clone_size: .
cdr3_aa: CSVEAPAGGAYNEQFF

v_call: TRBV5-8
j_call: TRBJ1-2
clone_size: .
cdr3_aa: CASSLTGLGYGYTF

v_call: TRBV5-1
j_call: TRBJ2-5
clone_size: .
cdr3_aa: CASSLGGGETQYF

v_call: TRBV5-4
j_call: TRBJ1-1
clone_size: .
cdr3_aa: CASSTDRGILNTEAFF